This TCR beta chain was identified during a study of CD8+CD57+ T cells in acquired aplastic anemia. Flow cytometry had shown expanded CD8+CD57+ cells in the patients chosen for sequencing. Every patient was diagnosed with severe acquired aplastic anemia. Using genomic DNA as the template, TCR beta VDJ and CDR3 profiling was carried out. TCRdb reprocessed the reads with MiXCR, giving one entry per CDR3 protein. The repertoire holds a few hundred thousand distinct CDR3 sequences, with about a third as singletons. The source is a human donor with aplastic anemia. The specimen was sorted CD4+, CD8+, or CD8+CD57+ T cells (not recorded which) from PBMCs.

In DNA form, the CDR3 reads TGTGCCAGCAGCTTACACGGGACAGGCACAGATACGCAGTATTTT. This translates into CASSLHGTGTDTQYF. The chain carries TRBV11-1 and TRBJ2-3; 7 bases are a match to TRBD1. The CDR3 totals 15 residues. V lost 2 bases and J lost 1; bases outside the gene matches: 3. Germline CDR1 and CDR2: SGHAT and FQDESV (reference sequence).